This T cell receptor beta chain was sequenced in a study of response to subunit inactivated influenza vaccine. Notes on the study in general: Each seasonal flu vaccination may recruit only limited new T cells, authors suggested.

TCRdb re-derived calls from the RT-PCR reads in MiXCR, one entry per CDR3 protein. The sample contains more than 450,000 distinct CDR3 sequences, less than 8% of which appear only once. This clonotype has just a few counts. Antigen: not known. The CDR3 extends over 13 amino acids. V trimming: 6 bases; J trimming: 7 bases; junction bases outside the gene matches: 5. This TCR was recovered from a man aged 50 to 69 who received an inactivated influenza vaccine. This chain joins TRBV12-3 or TRBV12-4 and TRBJ2-7; 11 nucleotides align to TRBD1. The source material was PBMCs from blood, sampled less than 30 months after vaccination. This chain's CDR3 is CASRGQGALEQYF. The CDR3 DNA reads as TGTGCCAGCAGAGGACAGGGGGCGCTTGAGCAGTACTTC.